This T cell receptor beta chain is drawn from a study of blood T cell repertoires in COVID-19. The CDR3 runs to 16 residues. V lost 3 bases, J lost 7 bases, and 18 bases lay in between. CDR1 is MNHNS and CDR2 is SASEGT in the germline V gene. Repertoires were generated with immunoSEQ multiplex PCR, while TCRdb's copy carries only in-frame clones and drops some. The sample comprises roughly 87,000 clones, approximately 88% of which are singletons, and over 0.45% rests with the top ten. This TCR derives from a man aged 55 to 69 with acute or convalescent COVID-19. Sequenced material: peripheral blood. This rearrangement joins TRBV6-1 to TRBJ2-2; D might be TRBD2 (6 bases). CDR3 nucleotides: TGTGCCAGCAGTGAGGGAGGCACAATGTTTGTCGGGGAGCTGTTTTTT. This gives the protein CASSEGGTMFVGELFF.